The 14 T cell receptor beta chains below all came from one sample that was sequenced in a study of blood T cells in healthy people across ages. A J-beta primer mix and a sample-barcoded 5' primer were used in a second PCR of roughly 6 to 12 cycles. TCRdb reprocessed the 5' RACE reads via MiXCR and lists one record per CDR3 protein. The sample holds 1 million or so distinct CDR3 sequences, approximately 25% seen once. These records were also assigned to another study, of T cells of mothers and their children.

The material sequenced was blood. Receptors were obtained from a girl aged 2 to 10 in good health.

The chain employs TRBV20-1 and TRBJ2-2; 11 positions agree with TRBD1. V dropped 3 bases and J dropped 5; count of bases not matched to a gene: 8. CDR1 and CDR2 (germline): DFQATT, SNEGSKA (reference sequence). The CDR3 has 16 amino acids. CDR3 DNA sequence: TGCAGTGCTAGTGACAGTGGACAGGGGGCGACCGGGGAGCTGTTTTTT. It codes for CSASDSGQGATGELFF.

CDR3 residues: CASSPSEGDSIQSSYEQYF. DNA of the CDR3: TGTGCCAGCAGCCCCTCTGAGGGAGACTCTATACAGAGCTCCTACGAGCAGTACTTC. The rearrangement joins TRBV7-9 to TRBJ2-7; weak D call: TRBD2 (5 bases). Germline V CDR1 and CDR2: SEHNR, FQNEAQ (reference sequence). V was cut by 5 bases and J by 0 bases, with 26 bases left in between. The CDR3 runs to 19 residues.

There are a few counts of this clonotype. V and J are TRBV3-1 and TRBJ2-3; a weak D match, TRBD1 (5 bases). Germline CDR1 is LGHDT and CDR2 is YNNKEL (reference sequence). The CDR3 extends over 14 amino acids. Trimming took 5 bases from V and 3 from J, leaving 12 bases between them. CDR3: CASSFRRGTDTQYF. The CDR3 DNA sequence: TGTGCCAGCAGCTTCCGAAGGGGTACAGATACGCAGTATTTT.

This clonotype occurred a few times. CDR3 sequence reads: CASSQRDRGREQYF. CDR3 in DNA: TGTGCCAGCAGTCAACGAGACAGGGGTCGTGAGCAGTACTTC. The chain couples TRBV2 to TRBJ2-5; 8 bases map to TRBD1. The ends lost 5 bases at V and 11 bases at J; junction bases unmatched: 13. The CDR3 is 14 amino acids. Per the germline V gene, CDR1 is SNHLY and CDR2 is FYNNEI.

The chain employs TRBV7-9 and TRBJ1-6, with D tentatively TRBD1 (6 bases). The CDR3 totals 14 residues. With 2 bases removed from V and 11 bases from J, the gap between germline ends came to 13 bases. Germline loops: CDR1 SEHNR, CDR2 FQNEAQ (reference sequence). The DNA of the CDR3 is TGTGCCAGCAGCTTACCGGCAGGGGAGACACCCCTCCACTTT. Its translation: CASSLPAGETPLHF. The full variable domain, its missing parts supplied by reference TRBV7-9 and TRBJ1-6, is DTGVSQNPRHKITKRGQNVTFRCDPISEHNRLYWYRQTLGQGPEFLTYFQNEAQLEKSRLLSDRFSAERPKGSFSTLEIQRTEQGDSAMYLCASSLPAGETPLHFGNGTRLTVT.

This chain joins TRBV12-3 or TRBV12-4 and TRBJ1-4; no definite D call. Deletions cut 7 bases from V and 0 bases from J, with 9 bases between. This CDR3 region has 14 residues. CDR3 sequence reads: CASTTSTTNEKLFF. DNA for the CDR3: TGTGCCAGCACCACATCTACAACTAATGAAAAACTGTTTTTT.

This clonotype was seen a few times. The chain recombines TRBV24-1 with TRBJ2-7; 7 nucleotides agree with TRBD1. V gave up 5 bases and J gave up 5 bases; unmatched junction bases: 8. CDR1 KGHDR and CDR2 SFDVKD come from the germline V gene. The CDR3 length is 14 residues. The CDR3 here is CATSGLGTANEQYF. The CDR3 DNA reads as TGTGCCACCAGTGGACTTGGGACAGCCAACGAGCAGTACTTC.

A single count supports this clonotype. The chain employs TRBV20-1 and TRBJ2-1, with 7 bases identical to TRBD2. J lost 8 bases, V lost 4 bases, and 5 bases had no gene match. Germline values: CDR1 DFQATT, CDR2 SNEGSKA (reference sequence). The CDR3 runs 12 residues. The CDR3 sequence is CSAILARYEQFF. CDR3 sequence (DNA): TGCAGTGCTATACTAGCGAGATATGAGCAGTTCTTC.

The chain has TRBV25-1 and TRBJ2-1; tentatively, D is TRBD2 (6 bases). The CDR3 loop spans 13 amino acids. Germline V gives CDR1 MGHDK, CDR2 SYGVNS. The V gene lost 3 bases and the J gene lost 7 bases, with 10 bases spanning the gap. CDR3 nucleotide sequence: TGTGCCAGCAGTGATGGGGCGGGGAATGAGCAGTTCTTC. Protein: CASSDGAGNEQFF.

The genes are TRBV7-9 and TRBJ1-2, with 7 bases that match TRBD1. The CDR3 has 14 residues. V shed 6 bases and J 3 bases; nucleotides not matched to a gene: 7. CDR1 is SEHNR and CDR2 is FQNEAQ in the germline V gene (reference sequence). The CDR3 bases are TGTGCCAGCAGTTCAGGGGGGGGCCACTATGGCTACACCTTC. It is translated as CASSSGGGHYGYTF. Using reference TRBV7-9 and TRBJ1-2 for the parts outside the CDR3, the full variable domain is DTGVSQNPRHKITKRGQNVTFRCDPISEHNRLYWYRQTLGQGPEFLTYFQNEAQLEKSRLLSDRFSAERPKGSFSTLEIQRTEQGDSAMYLCASSSGGGHYGYTFGSGTRLTVV.

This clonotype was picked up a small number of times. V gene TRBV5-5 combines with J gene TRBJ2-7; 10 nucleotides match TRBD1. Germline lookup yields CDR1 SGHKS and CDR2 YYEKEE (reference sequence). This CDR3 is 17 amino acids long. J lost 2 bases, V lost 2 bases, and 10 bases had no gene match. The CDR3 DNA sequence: TGTGCCAGCAGCTTCCCCGCCGGGACAGGGGACCCCTACGAGCAGTACTTC. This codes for CASSFPAGTGDPYEQYF.

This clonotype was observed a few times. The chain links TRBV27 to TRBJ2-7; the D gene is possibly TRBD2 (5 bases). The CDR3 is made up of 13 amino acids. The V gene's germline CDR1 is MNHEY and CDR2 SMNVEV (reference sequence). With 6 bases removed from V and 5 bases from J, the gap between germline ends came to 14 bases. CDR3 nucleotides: TGTGCCAGCAGAGGACTGAATTGGGACGAGCAGTACTTC. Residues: CASRGLNWDEQYF.

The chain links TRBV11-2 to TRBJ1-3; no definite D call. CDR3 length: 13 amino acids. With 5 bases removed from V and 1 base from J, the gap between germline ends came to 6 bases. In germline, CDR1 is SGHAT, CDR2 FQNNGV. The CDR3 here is CASSKGSGNTIYF. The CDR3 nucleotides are TGTGCCAGCAGCAAGGGATCTGGAAACACCATATATTTT.

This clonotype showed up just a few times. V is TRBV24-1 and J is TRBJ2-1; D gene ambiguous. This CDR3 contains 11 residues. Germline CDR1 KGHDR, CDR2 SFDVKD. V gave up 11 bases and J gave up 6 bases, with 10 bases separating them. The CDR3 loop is CASEAGNEQFF. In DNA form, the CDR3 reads TGTGCCAGTGAGGCAGGCAATGAGCAGTTCTTC.